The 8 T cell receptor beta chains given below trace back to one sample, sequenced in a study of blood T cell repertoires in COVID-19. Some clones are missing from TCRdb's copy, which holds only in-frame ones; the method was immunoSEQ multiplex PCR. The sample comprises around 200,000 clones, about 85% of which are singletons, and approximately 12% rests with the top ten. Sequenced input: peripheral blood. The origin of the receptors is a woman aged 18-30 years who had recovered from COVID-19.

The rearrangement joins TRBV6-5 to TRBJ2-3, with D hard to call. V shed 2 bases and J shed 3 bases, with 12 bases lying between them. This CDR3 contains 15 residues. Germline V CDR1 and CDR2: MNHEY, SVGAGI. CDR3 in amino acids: CASSYRGFRTDTQYF. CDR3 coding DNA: TGTGCCAGCAGTTACCGCGGTTTCCGGACAGATACGCAGTATTTT.

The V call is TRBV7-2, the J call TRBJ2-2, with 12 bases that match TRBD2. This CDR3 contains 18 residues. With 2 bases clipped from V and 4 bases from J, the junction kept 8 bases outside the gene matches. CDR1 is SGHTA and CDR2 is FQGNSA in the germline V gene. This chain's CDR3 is CASSLLSSGREFTGELFF. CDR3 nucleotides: TGTGCCAGCAGCTTACTATCTAGCGGGAGGGAGTTCACCGGGGAGCTGTTTTTT.

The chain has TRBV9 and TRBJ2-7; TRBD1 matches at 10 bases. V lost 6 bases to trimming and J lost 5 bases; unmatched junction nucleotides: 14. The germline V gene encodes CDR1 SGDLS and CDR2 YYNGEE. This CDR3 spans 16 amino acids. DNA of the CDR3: TGTGCCAGCAACGCCGAATCCGGGACAGGGGTCCACGAGCAGTACTTC. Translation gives CASNAESGTGVHEQYF.

The CDR3 nucleotides read TGTGCCACCTCAGGCGGGTCACGCGCGAACACCGGGGAGCTGTTTTTT. This gives the protein CATSGGSRANTGELFF. The genes are TRBV24-1 and TRBJ2-2; tentatively, D is TRBD2 (5 bases). The CDR3 consists of 16 residues. Germline CDR1 and CDR2: KGHDR and SFDVKD. V was shortened by 9 bases and J by 0 bases, with 16 bases between the two germline ends.

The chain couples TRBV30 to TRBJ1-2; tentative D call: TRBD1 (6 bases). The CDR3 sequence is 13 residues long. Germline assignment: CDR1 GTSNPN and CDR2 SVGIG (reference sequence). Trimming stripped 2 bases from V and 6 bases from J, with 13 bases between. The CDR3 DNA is TGTGCCTGGAGTAGGGGGGGCCGGAATGGCTACACCTTC. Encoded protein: CAWSRGGRNGYTF.

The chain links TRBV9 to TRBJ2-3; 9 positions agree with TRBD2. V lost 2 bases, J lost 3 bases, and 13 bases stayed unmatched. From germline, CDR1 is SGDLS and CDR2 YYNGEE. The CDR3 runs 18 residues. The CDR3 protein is CASSVSIAGALRTDTQYF. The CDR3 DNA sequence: TGTGCCAGCAGCGTCTCAATAGCGGGAGCTTTGCGAACAGATACGCAGTATTTT.

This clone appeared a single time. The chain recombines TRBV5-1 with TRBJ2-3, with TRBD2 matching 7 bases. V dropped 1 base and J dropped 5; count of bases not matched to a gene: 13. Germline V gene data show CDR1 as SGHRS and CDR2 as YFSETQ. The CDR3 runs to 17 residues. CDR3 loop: CASSLSPAGIVKDTQYF. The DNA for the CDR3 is TGCGCCAGCAGCTTGAGCCCAGCGGGAATCGTCAAAGATACGCAGTATTTT.

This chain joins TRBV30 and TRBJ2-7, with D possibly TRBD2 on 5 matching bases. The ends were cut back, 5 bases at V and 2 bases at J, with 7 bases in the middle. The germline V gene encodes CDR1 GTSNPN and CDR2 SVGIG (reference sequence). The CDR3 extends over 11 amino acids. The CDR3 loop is CAWGLTYEQYF. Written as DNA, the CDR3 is TGTGCCTGGGGACTTACCTACGAGCAGTACTTC.